These T cell receptor beta chains were read from a single sample in a study of T-cell memory formation after mild COVID-19. TCRdb independently ran MiXCR on the 5' RACE reads; one entry per CDR3 protein. The sample has 400,000 to 500,000 distinct CDR3 sequences, more than 15% seen once; the top ten hold approximately 21%. Specimen: PBMCs or a T cell subset sorted from them (not recorded which). These receptors originate from a young man who had mild COVID-19 (a few samples of this study predate the infection). Cell type and time point are not known. Each CDR3 is given with its conserved first and last residue. D genes are given only for firm matches. The size entry is marked missing in some rows and otherwise reads once, few, many or a size class.

V: TRBV4-3; size: few; D: NA; J: TRBJ2-3; DNA: TGCGCCAGCAGCCCCCAGAGCGTTCTCTCCTTCGATACGCAGTATTTT; CDR3: CASSPQSVLSFDTQYF
V: TRBV6-5; size: NA; D: NA; J: TRBJ2-7; DNA: TGTGCCAGCAGTTACTCGACAGGCCTCTCCTACGAGCAGTACTTC; CDR3: CASSYSTGLSYEQYF
V: TRBV4-1; size: few; D: NA; J: TRBJ2-2; DNA: TGCGCCAGCCTAGGCGGCCGAGCTGACGGGGAGCTGTTTTTT; CDR3: CASLGGRADGELFF
V: TRBV4-3; size: NA; D: NA; J: TRBJ1-1; DNA: TGCGCCAGCAGCCGACTGGGGACCACTGAAGCTTTCTTT; CDR3: CASSRLGTTEAFF
V: TRBV27; size: NA; D: NA; J: TRBJ2-2; DNA: TGTGCCAGCAGTTTATCGGCCTATACGAACACCGGGGAGCTGTTTTTT; CDR3: CASSLSAYTNTGELFF
V: TRBV9; size: few; D: NA; J: TRBJ2-5; DNA: TGTGCCAGCAGCGTAGCAGGAGAGTCGCAGACCCAGTACTTC; CDR3: CASSVAGESQTQYF
V: TRBV5-1; size: NA; D: TRBD1; J: TRBJ1-4; DNA: TGCGCCAGCAGACATTCAGGGGGCAGAACTAATGAAAAACTGTTTTTT; CDR3: CASRHSGGRTNEKLFF
V: TRBV12-3/TRBV12-4; size: NA; D: TRBD1; J: TRBJ2-2; DNA: TGTGCCAGCAGTCTCGGGACAGGGACAACCGGGGAGCTGTTTTTT; CDR3: CASSLGTGTTGELFF
V: TRBV6-1; size: few; D: TRBD1; J: TRBJ1-2; DNA: TGTGCCAGCAGTGAAGGTACAGGGGGCAGGAATGGCTACACCTTC; CDR3: CASSEGTGGRNGYTF
V: TRBV27; size: NA; D: NA; J: TRBJ1-6; DNA: TGTGCCAGCAGTAGGGGGTTCTCGAATTCACCCCTCCACTTT; CDR3: CASSRGFSNSPLHF
V: TRBV5-6; size: NA; D: NA; J: TRBJ2-2; DNA: TGTGCCAGCAGCTTGGGTCGGTCGGCGGCCGGGGAGCTGTTTTTT; CDR3: CASSLGRSAAGELFF
V: TRBV20-1; size: NA; D: NA; J: TRBJ1-2; DNA: TGCAGTGCTAGGGGGCAGGGGTCTAACTATGGCTACACCTTC; CDR3: CSARGQGSNYGYTF
V: TRBV28; size: NA; D: NA; J: TRBJ2-2; DNA: TGTGCCAGCATATCCCGAGACACCGGGGAGCTGTTTTTT; CDR3: CASISRDTGELFF
V: TRBV14; size: NA; D: TRBD1; J: TRBJ1-4; DNA: TGTGCCAGCAGCCCGTCCCGGGACAGGGGGCTTCATGAAAAACTGTTTTTT; CDR3: CASSPSRDRGLHEKLFF
V: TRBV15; size: few; D: TRBD1; J: TRBJ2-3; DNA: TGTGCCACCAGCGGAGCAGGGGGCCGGGATACGCAGTATTTT; CDR3: CATSGAGGRDTQYF
V: TRBV29-1; size: few; D: NA; J: TRBJ2-3; DNA: TGCAGCGTTGGTAGAATCCCAGATACGCAGTATTTT; CDR3: CSVGRIPDTQYF
V: TRBV7-9; size: NA; D: NA; J: TRBJ2-3; DNA: TGTGCCAGCAGCTTAGCTTCCATCAGGGGATTCCAGTATTTT; CDR3: CASSLASIRGFQYF
V: TRBV12-5; size: NA; D: NA; J: TRBJ1-1; DNA: TGTGCTAGTGGTTTGGCCGAGGGACACGAAGCTTTCTTT; CDR3: CASGLAEGHEAFF
V: TRBV6-5; size: NA; D: NA; J: TRBJ1-1; DNA: TGTGCCAGCAGTAACCTGGACAGAGAAGCTTTCTTT; CDR3: CASSNLDREAFF
V: TRBV27; size: NA; D: NA; J: TRBJ1-1; DNA: TGTGCCAGCAGGAAGGGACGGCTCAACACTGAAGCTTTCTTT; CDR3: CASRKGRLNTEAFF
V: TRBV7-6; size: few; D: TRBD2; J: TRBJ2-5; DNA: TGTGCCAGCAGCCTATCCCCCCAGCTACTAGCGGGCCTAGAGACCCAGTACTTC; CDR3: CASSLSPQLLAGLETQYF
V: TRBV4-3; size: few; D: TRBD1; J: TRBJ1-2; DNA: TGCGCCAGCAGCTTGCCGGGACAGGGAGTCTATGGCTACACCTTC; CDR3: CASSLPGQGVYGYTF
V: TRBV14; size: few; D: NA; J: TRBJ2-3; DNA: TGTGCCAGCAGCCAAACACGGGGGTACGGGACAGATACGCAGTATTTT; CDR3: CASSQTRGYGTDTQYF
V: TRBV20-1; size: NA; D: NA; J: TRBJ2-3; DNA: TGCAGTGCTAAATGGGGGGGCACAGATACGCAGTATTTT; CDR3: CSAKWGGTDTQYF
V: TRBV7-9; size: few; D: NA; J: TRBJ2-7; DNA: TGTGCCAGCAGCCCCCAGACAGGCTATCTTACCTACGAGCAGTACTTC; CDR3: CASSPQTGYLTYEQYF
V: TRBV11-2; size: few; D: NA; J: TRBJ1-4; DNA: TGTGCCAGCAGCCCGCAGGGCTCTGCCGAGAATGAAAAACTGTTTTTT; CDR3: CASSPQGSAENEKLFF
V: TRBV4-3; size: NA; D: NA; J: TRBJ2-3; DNA: TGCGCCAGCAGCCAAGGGGACGGGGCAGATACGCAGTATTTT; CDR3: CASSQGDGADTQYF
V: TRBV20-1; size: once; D: NA; J: TRBJ1-5; DNA: TGCAGTGCTAGTACTGCCGGGGGGGTTAGCAATCAGCCCCAGCATTTT; CDR3: CSASTAGGVSNQPQHF
V: TRBV7-3; size: NA; D: NA; J: TRBJ1-1; DNA: TGTGCCAGCAGCCCCACCAGGACACACACTGAAGCTTTCTTT; CDR3: CASSPTRTHTEAFF
V: TRBV5-1; size: NA; D: NA; J: TRBJ2-3; DNA: TGCGCCAGCAGCTTGGAGGTAGCAGGGACAGATACGCAGTATTTT; CDR3: CASSLEVAGTDTQYF
V: TRBV19; size: NA; D: NA; J: TRBJ2-2; DNA: TGTGCCAGTAGTGTCAGGGGTTGGGCCACCGGGGAGCTGTTTTTT; CDR3: CASSVRGWATGELFF
V: TRBV20-1; size: NA; D: TRBD2; J: TRBJ2-3; DNA: TGCAGTGCTAAGCGGGGGGGCGCAGATACGCAGTATTTT; CDR3: CSAKRGGADTQYF
V: TRBV28; size: NA; D: TRBD2; J: TRBJ2-2; DNA: TGTGCCAGCAGTCTAGCGGGGGCAACTAACACCGTGGAGCTGTTTTTT; CDR3: CASSLAGATNTVELFF
V: TRBV18; size: few; D: NA; J: TRBJ2-7; DNA: TGTGCCAGCTCACCGGGCCAGGCTACATTTGAGCAGTACTTC; CDR3: CASSPGQATFEQYF
V: TRBV25-1; size: few; D: NA; J: TRBJ1-5; DNA: TGTGCCAGCAGTGAATTGAATCAGCCCCAGCATTTT; CDR3: CASSELNQPQHF
V: TRBV5-1; size: NA; D: NA; J: TRBJ2-6; DNA: TGCGCCAGCAGCTACGACAACCTTGGGGCCAACGTCCTGACTTTC; CDR3: CASSYDNLGANVLTF
V: TRBV15; size: NA; D: NA; J: TRBJ2-1; DNA: TGTGCCACCAGCAGAAATACTGAGCAGTTCTTC; CDR3: CATSRNTEQFF
V: TRBV20-1; size: many; D: TRBD1; J: TRBJ2-3; DNA: TGCAGTGCTAGGGGACAGGGCACAGATACGCAGTATTTT; CDR3: CSARGQGTDTQYF
V: TRBV7-9; size: NA; D: NA; J: TRBJ2-7; DNA: TGTGCCAGCAGCTTCAGGGAATCGAGTGAGCAGTACTTC; CDR3: CASSFRESSEQYF
V: TRBV12-3/TRBV12-4; size: NA; D: NA; J: TRBJ2-1; DNA: TGTGCCAGCAGTTTTATCGAGGGGTGGAATGAGCAGTTCTTC; CDR3: CASSFIEGWNEQFF